This paragraph covers one T cell receptor beta chain sequence. CDR1 is DFQATT, CDR2 SNEGSKA, per germline (reference sequence). V gave up 6 bases and J gave up 12 bases; unmatched junction bases: 17. CDR3 length: 15 residues. The sample is drawn from a study of T cells in Graves' hyperthyroidism and ophthalmopathy. Template material for amplifying TCR beta CDR3 regions consisted of RNA transcripts. Carried out on the TCR CDR3, a first-round RT-PCR used the HTBI primer set. MiXCR was run by TCRdb on the multiplex PCR reads, yielding one entry per CDR3 protein. The table has a few hundred thousand distinct CDR3 sequences, about 16% seen once.

The sequenced sample consisted of blood. The chain couples TRBV20-1 to TRBJ2-7; 13 nucleotides line up with TRBD2. The source of this sequence is a woman aged 25 to 39 with Graves' hyperthyroidism. Here the CDR3 reads CSARTPGTSGTRPYF. The CDR3 nucleotides read TGCAGTGCGAGAACTCCCGGGACTAGCGGGACGAGACCGTACTTC.